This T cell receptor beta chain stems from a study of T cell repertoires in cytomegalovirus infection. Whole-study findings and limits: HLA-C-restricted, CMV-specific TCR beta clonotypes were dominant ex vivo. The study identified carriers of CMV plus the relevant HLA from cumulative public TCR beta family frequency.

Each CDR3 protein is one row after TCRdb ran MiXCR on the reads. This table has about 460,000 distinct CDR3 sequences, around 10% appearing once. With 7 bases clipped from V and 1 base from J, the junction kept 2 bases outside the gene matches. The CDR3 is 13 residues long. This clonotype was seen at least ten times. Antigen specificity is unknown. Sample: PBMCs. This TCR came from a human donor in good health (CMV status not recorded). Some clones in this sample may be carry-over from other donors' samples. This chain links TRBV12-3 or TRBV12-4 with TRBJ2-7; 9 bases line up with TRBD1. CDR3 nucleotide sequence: TGTGCCAGCAACAGGGGGCCTTCCTACGAGCAGTACTTC. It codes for CASNRGPSYEQYF.